Following are 31 T cell receptor beta chains from one sample sequenced in a study of regulatory T cells in long-lasting Graves disease. Both iRepertoire HTBI primers and Arm-PCR of CDR3 regions were used to build the TCR beta libraries. One entry per CDR3 protein results from TCRdb running MiXCR on the multiplex PCR reads. Of some 340,000 distinct CDR3 sequences listed, 20% to 25% were seen once; the top ten hold approximately 28%. Time point in this sample: persistent/refractory GD, antithyroid drugs over 5 years with positive TRAb. PBMC-derived RNA was used for the TCR library. Sequenced here: peripheral blood mononuclear cells (PBMCs), sampled when the disease was refractory, from a patient treated with antithyroid drugs. The receptors stem from a woman aged 40 to 50 with Graves disease.

The CDR3 loop reads CASSTTGQGVNEQFF. The CDR3 DNA follows: TGTGCCAGCAGTACCACAGGACAGGGGGTCAATGAGCAGTTCTTC. The rearrangement links TRBV28 to TRBJ2-1, with 10 bases that match TRBD1. The CDR3 extends over 15 amino acids. The V and J ends lost 5 bases and 6 bases, in that order; junction bases with no gene match: 7. Germline loops: CDR1 MDHEN, CDR2 SYDVKM.

Concerning this clonotype: This could be a read error, since a much larger clone is one nucleotide away. Given the absence of the conserved phenylalanine or tryptophan at the CDR3 end, a read error is likely. The chain has TRBV11-2 and TRBJ2-4, with 9 bases fitting TRBD1. This CDR3 is 16 amino acids long. From germline, CDR1 is SGHAT and CDR2 FQNNGV. Germline trimming cut 5 bases from V and 0 bases from J; bases unmatched to any gene: 5. The CDR3: CASSLGQGLAKNIQYL. In nucleotides, the CDR3 is TGTGCCAGCAGCCTTGGACAGGGGCTAGCCAAAAACATTCAGTACCTC.

This clonotype was recorded a few times. In DNA form, the CDR3 reads TGTGCCAGTAGTATCCGCCAGGGAGCCTACGAGCAGTACTTC. It specifies CASSIRQGAYEQYF. The chain links TRBV19 to TRBJ2-7; D could derive from TRBD1 or TRBD2 (5 bases each). Trimming stripped 3 bases from V and 2 bases from J, with 11 bases between. The CDR3 extends over 14 amino acids. CDR1 is LNHDA, CDR2 SQIVND, per germline (reference sequence).

This clonotype has a count of ten or more. V and J are TRBV2 and TRBJ2-7; D is uncertain. The CDR3 extends over 15 amino acids. In germline, CDR1 is SNHLY, CDR2 FYNNEI. V dropped 5 bases and J dropped 2 bases, with 16 bases sitting between them. The CDR3 loop is CASSLTPQPAYEQYF. For the CDR3, the DNA is TGTGCCAGCAGTTTGACCCCACAACCGGCCTACGAGCAGTACTTC. Supplemented by reference TRBV2 and TRBJ2-7, the full variable domain reads EPEVTQTPSHQVTQMGQEVILRCVPISNHLYFYWYRQILGQKVEFLVSFYNNEISEKSEIFDDQFSVERPDGSNFTLKIRSTKLEDSAMYFCASSLTPQPAYEQYFGPGTRLTVT.

This clonotype was seen ten or more times. The CDR3 spells CASNFGSGALQETQYF. The CDR3 DNA reads TGTGCCAGCAACTTTGGCTCCGGGGCACTACAAGAGACCCAGTACTTC. The V gene is TRBV5-5, the J gene TRBJ2-5; TRBD1 or TRBD2 may be the D gene (5 bases each). CDR3 size: 16 residues. V gave up 6 bases and J gave up 2 bases, with 20 bases separating them. Germline lookup yields CDR1 SGHKS and CDR2 YYEKEE (reference sequence).

V is TRBV5-1 and J is TRBJ2-3; TRBD2 might be the D (6 bases). The V end lost 2 bases, the J end lost 1 base, and 8 bases lay between the germline ends. The germline CDR1 and CDR2 sequences are SGHRS and YFSETQ. The CDR3 contains 14 residues. CDR3 nucleotides: TGCGCCAGCAGCTTAGAGCGGGGCACAGATACGCAGTATTTT. It encodes CASSLERGTDTQYF.

This clonotype was detected ten times or more. J is TRBJ2-3 and V is TRBV28; no clear D. The V end was cut by 7 bases, the J end by 0 bases, with 8 bases between. Germline CDR1 is MDHEN and CDR2 is SYDVKM. The CDR3 is made up of 13 amino acids. The CDR3 nucleotides read TGTGCCAGCACCGGGCCTAGCACAGATACGCAGTATTTT. This sequence encodes CASTGPSTDTQYF.

The table lists this clonotype with many counts. This rearrangement joins TRBV24-1 to TRBJ2-7, with TRBD1 as a possible D gene (7 bases). The CDR3 contains 13 residues. Deletions cut 7 bases from V and 2 bases from J, with 11 bases between. The germline V gene has CDR1 KGHDR and CDR2 SFDVKD. The CDR3 sequence is CATSQGGTYEQYF. The CDR3 DNA is TGTGCCACCAGCCAGGGGGGCACCTACGAGCAGTACTTC.

About this clonotype itself: Given a much more abundant clone one base away, this may be a read error. The genes are TRBV6-2 or TRBV6-3 and TRBJ2-5, with 7 bases that match TRBD2. CDR1 and CDR2 (germline): MNHEY, SVGEGT. CDR3 length: 15 amino acids. CDR3 bases: TGTGCGAGCGCGTCTCATTGGGCTAGCGGAGAGACCCAGTGCTTC. Its translation is CASASHWASGETQCF.

This chain uses TRBV5-1 with TRBJ1-1; D ambiguous. Trimming stripped 6 bases from V and 2 bases from J, with 11 bases between. The CDR3 totals 13 residues. CDR1 and CDR2 (germline): SGHRS, YFSETQ. The CDR3 spells CASKMGVNTEAFF. The CDR3 DNA follows: TGCGCCAGCAAAATGGGAGTTAACACTGAAGCTTTCTTT.

V usage is TRBV9 and J usage is TRBJ1-2; weak D call: TRBD1 (6 bases). V lost 4 bases and J lost 3, with 13 bases in between. The CDR3 covers 14 residues. Per germline, CDR1 SGDLS and CDR2 YYNGEE. CDR3 coding DNA: TGTGCCAGCAGCTCCAGGACAGACGACTATGGCTACACCTTC. Protein sequence: CASSSRTDDYGYTF.

On this clonotype: This may arise from a read error, as a much more abundant clone is one base away. This chain uses TRBV10-3 with TRBJ1-2; no reliable D call. The V end was cut by 6 bases, the J end by 2 bases, with 16 bases between. This CDR3 has 15 residues. Germline-derived CDR1 and CDR2 are ENHRY and SYGVKD. DNA for the CDR3: TGTGCCATCAGCTCTCCCTCCCAGGAAAACTATGGCTACACCTTC. Its protein is CAISSPSQENYGYTF.

The rearrangement joins TRBV12-3 or TRBV12-4 to TRBJ2-3; D may be TRBD2 (6 bases). V was cut by 1 base and J by 4 bases, with 15 bases left in between. The CDR3 runs to 16 residues. CDR3 DNA: TGTGCCAGCAGTTTAGGCGGGACGGCCACGTCAGATACGCAGTATTTT. Translating gives CASSLGGTATSDTQYF.

J is TRBJ2-5 and V is TRBV2; 8 bases map to TRBD1. V was clipped by 5 bases and J by 5 bases; unmatched bases: 13. Germline CDR1 is SNHLY and CDR2 is FYNNEI. The CDR3 contains 16 residues. CDR3 sequence (DNA): TGTGCCAGCAGTCCAGGGGGCAGCGGGCCTAGGGAGACCCAGTACTTC. This codes for CASSPGGSGPRETQYF. Supplemented by reference TRBV2 and TRBJ2-5, the full variable domain reads EPEVTQTPSHQVTQMGQEVILRCVPISNHLYFYWYRQILGQKVEFLVSFYNNEISEKSEIFDDQFSVERPDGSNFTLKIRSTKLEDSAMYFCASSPGGSGPRETQYFGPGTRLLVL.

In its sample, this clonotype was seen a few times. This CDR3 is CASSLGRSDEQYF. The CDR3 DNA follows: TGCGCCAGCAGCTTGGGACGGAGCGACGAGCAGTACTTC. The chain is built from TRBV5-1 and TRBJ2-7; unclear D gene. The germline V gene encodes CDR1 SGHRS and CDR2 YFSETQ. The CDR3 length is 13 residues. V dropped 0 bases and J dropped 5 bases, with 9 bases sitting between them.

This clonotype was observed many times. This rearrangement joins TRBV12-3 or TRBV12-4 to TRBJ1-4; 8 bases align to TRBD1. With V trimmed by 6 bases and J by 5 bases, 5 bases remained unmatched. This CDR3 region has 14 residues. CDR3 sequence reads: CASSLGTGNEKLFF. For the CDR3, the DNA is TGTGCCAGCAGCCTCGGGACAGGAAATGAAAAACTGTTTTTT.

This clonotype was seen many times. The rearrangement joins TRBV12-5 to TRBJ2-7; the D gene could be TRBD1 or TRBD2 (5 bases each). From germline, CDR1 is LGHNT and CDR2 FRNRAP. V shed 4 bases and J shed 4 bases, with 11 bases lying between them. The CDR3 extends over 13 amino acids. In DNA form, the CDR3 reads TGTGCTAGTGGTTGGGGAGAGGGGTACGAGCAGTACTTC. It is translated as CASGWGEGYEQYF.

The V gene is TRBV19, the J gene TRBJ1-1; no clear D. Germline-derived CDR1 and CDR2 are LNHDA and SQIVND (reference sequence). The V and J ends lost 3 bases and 2 bases respectively, with 10 bases between them. CDR3 length: 14 residues. The chain's CDR3 is CASSIGPLNTEAFF. Written as DNA, the CDR3 is TGTGCCAGTAGTATCGGGCCGCTTAACACTGAAGCTTTCTTT.

This clonotype has ten or more counts. This chain connects TRBV2 to TRBJ2-7; 12 nucleotides agree with TRBD2. V lost 6 bases, J lost 3 bases, and 9 bases stayed unmatched. Germline V lookup: CDR1 SNHLY, CDR2 FYNNEI. The CDR3 extends over 16 amino acids. CDR3 loop: CASRASRTSGIYEQYF. The CDR3 region has the DNA TGTGCCAGCAGAGCGTCCAGGACTAGCGGGATCTACGAGCAGTACTTC.

The chain employs TRBV20-1 and TRBJ2-5; D may be TRBD2 (5 bases). V dropped 3 bases and J dropped 1 base, with 15 bases sitting between them. CDR3 length: 15 amino acids. Germline V gene data show CDR1 as DFQATT and CDR2 as SNEGSKA (reference sequence). CDR3 sequence reads: CSARGSSGSQETQYF. The CDR3 nucleotides are TGCAGTGCTAGGGGCTCATCGGGATCCCAAGAGACCCAGTACTTC.

This clonotype was counted between two and nine times. The V and J genes are TRBV12-3 or TRBV12-4 and TRBJ2-1; TRBD2 agrees at 11 bases. V shed 3 bases, J shed 4 bases, and the junction held 11 bases outside the gene matches. The CDR3 spans 18 residues. The CDR3 reads CASSLPILTSGIYNEQFF. The CDR3 nucleotides are TGTGCCAGCAGTTTGCCCATACTGACTAGCGGGATATACAATGAGCAGTTCTTC.

This sequence joins TRBV20-1 and TRBJ1-5; D unresolved. The CDR3 length is 16 residues. Germline assignment: CDR1 DFQATT and CDR2 SNEGSKA (reference sequence). V lost 5 bases to trimming and J lost 2 bases, with 19 bases between them. The CDR3 region is CSAVDPGALGNQPQHF. Written as DNA, the CDR3 is TGCAGTGCTGTGGACCCTGGAGCCCTGGGCAATCAGCCCCAGCATTTT.

Only a few counts were recorded for this clonotype. One end of the junction varies from germline; a read error may be responsible. V gene TRBV20-1 combines with J gene TRBJ2-7; TRBD1 agrees at 9 bases. CDR1 DFQATT and CDR2 SNEGSKA come from the germline V gene (reference sequence). The length of the CDR3 is 11 residues. In DNA form, the CDR3 reads TGTGGGGGGACAGGGTGGCACGAGCAGTACTTC. Amino acid sequence: CGGTGWHEQYF.

V gene TRBV5-5 combines with J gene TRBJ2-7; 8 bases agree with TRBD1. The J segment lost 0 bases and the V segment lost 5 bases, leaving 7 bases of the junction unmatched. This CDR3 comprises 15 residues. Germline lookup yields CDR1 SGHKS and CDR2 YYEKEE (reference sequence). CDR3 coding DNA: TGTGCCAGCAGATGGACAGGGTCCGGCTCCTACGAGCAGTACTTC. Amino acid sequence: CASRWTGSGSYEQYF.

This clonotype occurred a few times. V and J are TRBV10-3 and TRBJ2-2; tentatively, D is TRBD1 (5 bases). Trimming cost V 6 bases and J 6 bases, with 8 bases left between them. From germline, CDR1 is ENHRY and CDR2 SYGVKD. The length of the CDR3 is 12 residues. The CDR3 reads CAISLGAGELFF. CDR3 DNA sequence: TGTGCCATCAGCCTAGGGGCCGGGGAGCTGTTTTTT.

This clonotype was seen only a few times. The J gene is TRBJ1-1, the V gene TRBV4-1; D gene uncertain. The V gene lost 4 bases and the J gene lost 1 base, with 13 bases spanning the gap. The CDR3 length is 15 residues. Looked up from germline, CDR1 is MGHRA and CDR2 is YSYEKL. The CDR3 reads CASSRIHVPNTEAFF. For the CDR3, the DNA is TGCGCCAGCAGCCGCATACATGTACCGAACACTGAAGCTTTCTTT.

J is TRBJ2-7 and V is TRBV12-3 or TRBV12-4; D gene unclear. The germline V and J ends were trimmed by 6 bases and 3 bases, with 15 bases remaining between them. This CDR3 is built from 14 residues. CDR3 residues: CASSRSWGSYEQYF. The CDR3 DNA reads TGTGCCAGCAGCAGATCATGGGGAAGCTACGAGCAGTACTTC.

As to this clonotype: A much larger clone is a single base away; this may be a read error. The rearrangement links TRBV24-1 to TRBJ2-2; possibly TRBD2 for D (6 bases). In germline, CDR1 is KGHDR, CDR2 SFDVKD. This CDR3 is built from 14 residues. V lost 0 bases, J lost 5 bases, and 6 bases lay in between. This chain's CDR3 is CATSDLRETGELFF. CDR3 in DNA: TGTGCCACCAGTGATTTGCGGGAGACCGGGGAGCTGTTTTTT.

This clonotype occurred many times. This sequence joins TRBV20-1 and TRBJ2-7; D is undetermined. The germline V gene encodes CDR1 DFQATT and CDR2 SNEGSKA (reference sequence). Trimming stripped 4 bases from V and 0 bases from J, with 7 bases between. There are 12 residues in the CDR3. The CDR3 sequence: CSANADSYEQYF. The DNA of the CDR3 is TGCAGTGCTAACGCCGACTCCTACGAGCAGTACTTC.

This clonotype was counted a few times. The CDR3 spells CASRGILGTEAFF. CDR3 sequence (DNA): TGCGCCAGCAGAGGAATCCTGGGCACTGAAGCTTTCTTT. The chain recombines TRBV4-1 with TRBJ1-1; no firm D call. Between the trimmed V and J ends, which lost 6 bases and 4 bases, there was a span of 12 bases. Germline CDR1 is MGHRA and CDR2 is YSYEKL. The CDR3 length is 13 residues.

There are many counts of this clonotype. The genes are TRBV10-3 and TRBJ1-5; 9 nucleotides align to TRBD1. Trimming removed 6 bases from V and 2 bases from J; junction bases left unmatched: 11. Germline V gene lookup returns CDR1 ENHRY and CDR2 SYGVKD. The CDR3 contains 17 residues. The CDR3 sequence: CAISTHTGGEGNQPQHF. The CDR3, as DNA: TGTGCCATCAGCACACACACAGGGGGCGAGGGCAATCAGCCCCAGCATTTT.